This record looks at one TCR beta chain sequence and its context. This CDR3 is 15 amino acids long. Germline V CDR1 and CDR2: LNHNV, YYDKDF (reference sequence). This entry comes from a study of T cells expressing NK-cell markers. As for the study in general: In sorted CD3+CD56+NKG2C+, CD3+CD56+NKG2C- and CD3+CD56-NKG2C+ T cells, TCR beta repertoires were obtained. The authors sequenced eight donors, of whom seven were HCMV-seropositive and one was seronegative.

TCRdb reworked the 5' RACE reads into one entry per CDR3 protein, no DNA. This sample's table has about 460,000 distinct CDR3 sequences. This TCR came from a woman aged 50 to 60 in good health. The chain has TRBV15 and TRBJ2-3; absent DNA, TCRdb's TRBD1 call cannot be checked. The sequenced material came from blood T cells: a sorted CD56 or NKG2C T cell subset, CD4+ or CD8+ T cells, or bulk PBMC T cells (not recorded which). CDR3 amino acids: CATSTTGTGGDTQYF.